This TCR beta chain was captured by sequencing in a study of tumor and adjacent non-tumor tissue in lung cancer. No cell sorting was done before RNA was extracted from the tissue. More than 3 cm separated this lung sample from the edge of the tumor. A modified ARM-PCR protocol with three rounds of nested PCR amplified TCRbeta. MiXCR, run by TCRdb on the multiplex PCR reads, gives a single entry per CDR3 protein. The sample lists 60,000 to 90,000 distinct CDR3 sequences, approximately 68% occurring once. The V end was cut by 1 base, the J end by 5 bases, with 14 bases between. The CDR3 extends over 15 amino acids. From germline, CDR1 is SGHVS and CDR2 FQNEAQ.

This TCR derives from a woman between 45 and 60 years old with non-small cell lung cancer. Input material: distant non-tumor lung tissue. This chain connects TRBV7-8 to TRBJ2-5; D remains unclear. CDR3 nucleotides: TGTGCCAGCAGCTTAGGAACAGCGTATCAGGAGACCCAGTACTTC. Translating it yields CASSLGTAYQETQYF.